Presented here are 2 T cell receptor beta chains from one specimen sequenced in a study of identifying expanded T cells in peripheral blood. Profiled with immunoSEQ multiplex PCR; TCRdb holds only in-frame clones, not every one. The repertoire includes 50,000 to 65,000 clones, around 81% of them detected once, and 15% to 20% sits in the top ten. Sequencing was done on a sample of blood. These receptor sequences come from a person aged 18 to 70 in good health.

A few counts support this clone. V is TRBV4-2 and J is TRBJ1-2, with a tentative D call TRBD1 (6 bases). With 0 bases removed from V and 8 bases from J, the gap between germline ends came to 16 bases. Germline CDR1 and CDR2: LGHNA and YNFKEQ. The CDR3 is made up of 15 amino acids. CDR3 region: CASSQEPGARKGYTF. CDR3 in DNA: TGTGCCAGCAGCCAAGAGCCGGGGGCGCGGAAAGGCTACACCTTC.

The CDR3, as DNA: TGTGCCAGCAGTAACAGAGAGAAGAATTCACCCCTCCACTTT. As protein: CASSNREKNSPLHF. The chain uses TRBV5-6 and TRBJ1-6; D ambiguous. V dropped 5 bases and J dropped 7 bases, with 13 bases sitting between them. Germline V CDR1 and CDR2: SGHDT, YYEEEE. CDR3 length: 14 amino acids.